These 21 T cell receptor beta chains came from one sample sequenced in a study of liver allograft versus peripheral blood T cells. Study-level background: Repertoires of T cell receptors in transplanted livers were compared with recipients' peripheral blood repertoires.

A single record per CDR3 protein comes from TCRdb applying MiXCR to the reads. Among roughly 7,500 distinct CDR3 sequences listed, approximately 18% were seen once. The receptor set was obtained from a human patient who had a liver transplant. These T cells may partly come from the graft donor.

V usage is TRBV28 and J usage is TRBJ1-2; no reliable D call. The CDR3 has 11 amino acids. Germline V CDR1 and CDR2: MDHEN, SYDVKM. Trimming pared 5 bases from V and 2 bases from J, leaving 3 bases between. CDR3 nucleotide sequence: TGTGCCAGCAGTATAAACTATGGCTACACCTTC. It translates to CASSINYGYTF.

The V call is TRBV6-2 or TRBV6-3, the J call TRBJ2-3, with D possibly being TRBD1 (6 bases). Trimming cost V 11 bases and J 3 bases, with 18 bases left between them. CDR1 MNHEY and CDR2 SVGEGT come from the germline V gene. CDR3 length equals 14 residues. The CDR3 DNA sequence: TGTGCCTGCGTCCCTGGTGGACAGACAGATACGCAGTATTTT. Encoded protein: CACVPGGQTDTQYF.

This rearrangement joins TRBV7-9 to TRBJ2-7; D possibly uses TRBD1 or TRBD2 (7 bases each). The ends were cut back, 4 bases at V and 6 bases at J, with 10 bases in the middle. Germline V gives CDR1 SEHNR, CDR2 FQNEAQ (reference sequence). The CDR3 sequence is 12 residues long. The DNA for the CDR3 is TGTGCCAGCAGCTCCAGGGGGGGCGAGCAGTACTTC. Its translation: CASSSRGGEQYF.

By its share, this clonotype is medium-sized (0.01 to 0.1%). The rearrangement links TRBV27 to TRBJ2-1; the D gene is possibly TRBD1 (6 bases). V lost 3 bases and J lost 9, with 15 bases in between. Germline values: CDR1 MNHEY, CDR2 SMNVEV (reference sequence). This CDR3 has 14 amino acids. CDR3 nucleotides: TGTGCCAGCAGTTTTCACGGGACAACGGGTGAGCAGTTCTTC. Translated, it gives CASSFHGTTGEQFF.

Judged by abundance, this clonotype is medium-sized. The chain recombines TRBV28 with TRBJ1-3; no reliable D call. Germline assignment: CDR1 MDHEN and CDR2 SYDVKM. The CDR3 covers 13 residues. V lost 3 bases to trimming and J lost 4 bases, with 7 bases between them. In nucleotides, the CDR3 is TGTGCCAGCAGTTTCGGCACAGGAAACACCATATATTTT. It yields the protein CASSFGTGNTIYF.

This clonotype was seen repeatedly, ten times or more. This chain joins TRBV19 and TRBJ2-5; D possibly corresponds to TRBD1 (5 bases). V lost 3 bases to trimming and J lost 1 base, with 12 bases between them. This CDR3 is 15 amino acids long. Germline V lookup: CDR1 LNHDA, CDR2 SQIVND (reference sequence). CDR3 sequence reads: CASSIQPGPQETQYF. As DNA, the CDR3 is TGTGCCAGTAGTATCCAACCAGGGCCCCAAGAGACCCAGTACTTC.

This clonotype is classed as medium-sized. This chain links TRBV6-5 with TRBJ2-3; 13 positions match TRBD2. Trimming cost V 5 bases and J 3 bases; bases outside gene matches: 5. CDR1 is MNHEY and CDR2 is SVGAGI in the germline V gene. The CDR3 length is 16 residues. The CDR3 protein is CASSTGLAGETDTQYF. For the CDR3, the DNA is TGTGCCAGCAGTACCGGACTAGCGGGAGAGACAGATACGCAGTATTTT.

The table lists this clonotype with a few counts. This chain uses TRBV28 with TRBJ1-2; 8 bases are a match to TRBD1. The CDR3 spans 15 residues. Germline values: CDR1 MDHEN, CDR2 SYDVKM. The junction had 6 bases not matched to a gene; V was cut back by 2 bases and J by 4 bases. The CDR3 loop is CASSLRQGFSYGYTF. In DNA, the CDR3 is TGTGCCAGCAGTTTAAGACAGGGGTTTAGCTATGGCTACACCTTC.

By share, this clonotype counts as medium-sized (0.01 to 0.1%). V and J are TRBV28 and TRBJ2-2; D assignment may be TRBD1 or TRBD2 (6 bases each). Trimming stripped 7 bases from V and 6 bases from J, with 15 bases between. Germline V CDR1 and CDR2: MDHEN, SYDVKM. The CDR3 covers 14 residues. The CDR3 region is CASTYGGRAGELFF. The CDR3, as DNA: TGTGCCAGCACCTACGGGGGCCGAGCCGGGGAGCTGTTTTTT.

In its sample, this clonotype ranks as medium-sized. The chain joins TRBV29-1 to TRBJ1-1; the D gene is possibly TRBD1 (5 bases). CDR1 SQVTM and CDR2 ANQGSEA come from the germline V gene. V lost 7 bases and J 4 bases, leaving 10 bases between the germline ends. The CDR3 runs to 11 residues. The CDR3 nucleotides read TGCAGCGCCAGAAGGGGCACTGAAGCTTTCTTT. Translated, it gives CSARRGTEAFF.

This clonotype was seen repeatedly, ten times or more. CDR3 nucleotides: TGTGCCAGCAGTCTCGGGGTCACCGGGGAGCTGTTTTTT. Residues: CASSLGVTGELFF. The V and J genes are TRBV27 and TRBJ2-2, with a possible D match to TRBD2 (5 bases). The length of the CDR3 is 13 residues. CDR1 MNHEY and CDR2 SMNVEV come from the germline V gene (reference sequence). The V gene lost 5 bases and the J gene lost 4 bases, with 8 bases spanning the gap.

This clonotype ranks as medium-sized. The V and J genes are TRBV6-1 and TRBJ1-2; tentative D call: TRBD1 (5 bases). Germline V CDR1 and CDR2: MNHNS, SASEGT. The CDR3 loop spans 14 amino acids. V was pared by 10 bases and J by 5 bases, with 20 bases between. In DNA form, the CDR3 reads TGTGCCACCTCAACTCGCGGGGGAGGGTATGGCTACACCTTC. Translated, it gives CATSTRGGGYGYTF.

This clonotype occurred many times. V usage is TRBV30 and J usage is TRBJ2-1; 7 nucleotides agree with TRBD2. With V trimmed by 3 bases and J by 2 bases, 7 bases remained unmatched. CDR1 and CDR2 from the germline V gene are GTSNPN and SVGIG (reference sequence). There are 15 residues in the CDR3. CDR3 sequence reads: CAWRVPGGTYNEQFF. The DNA for the CDR3 is TGTGCCTGGAGGGTTCCGGGGGGTACCTACAATGAGCAGTTCTTC.

J is TRBJ2-4 and V is TRBV6-5; D perhaps matches TRBD2 (5 bases). Trimming took off 5 bases at V and 0 bases at J, with 17 bases between the two ends. Germline-derived CDR1 and CDR2 are MNHEY and SVGAGI. CDR3 size: 17 residues. The CDR3 nucleotides are TGTGCCAGCAGTGAAACTATTGGCGGAGGAGCCAAAAACATTCAGTACTTC. This gives the protein CASSETIGGGAKNIQYF.

In this sample, this clonotype is medium-sized. The rearrangement uses TRBV6-2 or TRBV6-3 and TRBJ1-2; D is ambiguous. This CDR3 comprises 13 residues. CDR1 is MNHEY, CDR2 SVGEGT, per germline. V was pared by 0 bases and J by 6 bases, with 8 bases between. CDR3 amino acids: CASSYSAGNGYTF. DNA for the CDR3: TGTGCCAGCAGTTACTCGGCGGGGAATGGCTACACCTTC.

This clonotype was observed a handful of times. The chain couples TRBV2 to TRBJ1-1; D remains unclear. The CDR3 is 11 residues long. Deletions cut 6 bases from V and 0 bases from J, with 2 bases between. The germline CDR1 and CDR2 sequences are SNHLY and FYNNEI. CDR3 nucleotides: TGTGCCAGCAGAGTGAACACTGAAGCTTTCTTT. Protein sequence: CASRVNTEAFF. The whole variable domain, remainder taken from reference TRBV2 and TRBJ1-1, is EPEVTQTPSHQVTQMGQEVILRCVPISNHLYFYWYRQILGQKVEFLVSFYNNEISEKSEIFDDQFSVERPDGSNFTLKIRSTKLEDSAMYFCASRVNTEAFFGQGTRLTVV.

The CDR3 reads CASSSPPGDQPQHF. CDR3 sequence (DNA): TGTGCCAGCAGTTCCCCCCCCGGAGATCAGCCCCAGCATTTT. V and J are TRBV28 and TRBJ1-5; D is unresolved. Trimming took off 4 bases at V and 5 bases at J, with 12 bases between the two ends. The V gene's germline CDR1 is MDHEN and CDR2 SYDVKM. CDR3 size: 14 residues.

This clonotype was detected many times. This chain links TRBV27 with TRBJ1-5, with 7 bases that match TRBD1. There are 14 residues in the CDR3. Trimming at V came to 5 bases and at J to 3 bases, leaving 4 bases not matched to a gene. Germline CDR1 reads MNHEY; CDR2 reads SMNVEV (reference sequence). The CDR3, as DNA: TGTGCCAGCAGTCCAGGGACAGTCAATCAGCCCCAGCATTTT. It translates to CASSPGTVNQPQHF.

A few counts support this clonotype. This chain joins TRBV14 and TRBJ2-3; a weak D match, TRBD2 (6 bases). CDR3 size: 15 residues. V was clipped by 1 base and J by 4 bases, with 12 bases between them. CDR1 SGHDN and CDR2 FVKESK come from the germline V gene. CDR3 amino acids: CASSQGRWEADTQYF. DNA for the CDR3: TGTGCCAGCAGCCAAGGTCGGTGGGAGGCAGATACGCAGTATTTT.

This clonotype was counted between two and nine times. The V call is TRBV5-4, the J call TRBJ2-2; TRBD1 matches at 9 bases. V lost 4 bases, J lost 8 bases, and 9 bases stayed unmatched. This CDR3 contains 15 residues. CDR1 SGHNT and CDR2 YYREEE come from the germline V gene (reference sequence). The CDR3 loop reads CASSPRDRVTGELFF. In DNA, the CDR3 is TGTGCCAGCAGCCCCCGGGACAGGGTAACTGGGGAGCTGTTTTTT.

This clonotype was observed many times. The rearrangement links TRBV27 to TRBJ1-2; 9 nucleotides match TRBD1. Germline V lookup: CDR1 MNHEY, CDR2 SMNVEV (reference sequence). This CDR3 spans 16 amino acids. V gave up 6 bases and J gave up 4 bases; unmatched junction bases: 12. The CDR3 protein is CASSPAPGQGTYGYTF. CDR3 sequence (DNA): TGTGCCAGCAGCCCTGCTCCGGGACAGGGAACCTATGGCTACACCTTC.